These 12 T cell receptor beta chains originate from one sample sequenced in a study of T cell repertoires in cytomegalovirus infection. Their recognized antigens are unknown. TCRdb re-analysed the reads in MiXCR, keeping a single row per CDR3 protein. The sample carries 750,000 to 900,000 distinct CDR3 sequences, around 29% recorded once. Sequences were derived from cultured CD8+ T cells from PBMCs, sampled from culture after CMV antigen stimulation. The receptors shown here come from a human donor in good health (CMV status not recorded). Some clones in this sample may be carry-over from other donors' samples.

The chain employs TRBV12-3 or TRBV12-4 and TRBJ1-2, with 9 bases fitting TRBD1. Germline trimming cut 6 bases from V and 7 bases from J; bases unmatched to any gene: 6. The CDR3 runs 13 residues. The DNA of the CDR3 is TGTGCCAGCAGGTGGACAGGGGAGATTGGCTACACCTTC. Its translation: CASRWTGEIGYTF.

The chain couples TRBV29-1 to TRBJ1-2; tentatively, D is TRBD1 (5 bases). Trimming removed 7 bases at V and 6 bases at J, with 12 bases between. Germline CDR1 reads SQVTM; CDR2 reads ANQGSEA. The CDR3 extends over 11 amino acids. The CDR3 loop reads CSADDRDGYTF. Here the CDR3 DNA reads TGCAGCGCCGATGACAGAGATGGCTACACCTTC. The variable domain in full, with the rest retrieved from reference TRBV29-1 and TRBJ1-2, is SAVISQKPSRDICQRGTSLTIQCQVDSQVTMMFWYRQQPGQSLTLIATANQGSEATYESGFVIDKFPISRPNLTFSTLTVSNMSPEDSSIYLCSADDRDGYTFGSGTRLTVV.

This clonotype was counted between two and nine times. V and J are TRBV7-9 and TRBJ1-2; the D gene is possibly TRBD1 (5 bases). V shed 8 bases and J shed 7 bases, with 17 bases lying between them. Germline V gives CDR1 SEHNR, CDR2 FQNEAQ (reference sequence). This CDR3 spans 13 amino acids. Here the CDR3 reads CASPDGGTGGYTF. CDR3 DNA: TGTGCCAGCCCTGACGGGGGGACGGGTGGCTACACCTTC.

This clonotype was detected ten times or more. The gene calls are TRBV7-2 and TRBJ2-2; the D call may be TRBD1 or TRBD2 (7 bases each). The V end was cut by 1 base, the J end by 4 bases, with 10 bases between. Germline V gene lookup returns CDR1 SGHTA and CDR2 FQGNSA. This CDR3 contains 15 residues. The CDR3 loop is CASSLVRGGTGELFF. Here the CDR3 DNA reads TGTGCCAGCAGCTTAGTCAGGGGGGGCACCGGGGAGCTGTTTTTT.

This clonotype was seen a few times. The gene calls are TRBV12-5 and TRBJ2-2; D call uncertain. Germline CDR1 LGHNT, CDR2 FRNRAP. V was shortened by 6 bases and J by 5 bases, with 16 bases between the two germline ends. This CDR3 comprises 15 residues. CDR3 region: CASGFTGPETGELFF. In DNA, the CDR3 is TGTGCTAGTGGCTTCACCGGGCCAGAGACCGGGGAGCTGTTTTTT.

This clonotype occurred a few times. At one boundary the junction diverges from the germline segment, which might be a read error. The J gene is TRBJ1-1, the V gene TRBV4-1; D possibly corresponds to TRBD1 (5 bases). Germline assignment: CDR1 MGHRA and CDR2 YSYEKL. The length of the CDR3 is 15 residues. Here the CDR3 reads CASSQDEGPNTEAFF. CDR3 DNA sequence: TGTGCCAGCAGCCAAGATGAGGGGCCGAACACTGAAGCTTTCTTT.

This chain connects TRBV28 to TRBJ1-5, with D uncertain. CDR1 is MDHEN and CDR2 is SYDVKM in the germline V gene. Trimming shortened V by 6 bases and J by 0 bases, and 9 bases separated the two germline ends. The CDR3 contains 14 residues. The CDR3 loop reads CASRQVYSNQPQHF. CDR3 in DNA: TGTGCCAGCAGGCAGGTTTATAGCAATCAGCCCCAGCATTTT.

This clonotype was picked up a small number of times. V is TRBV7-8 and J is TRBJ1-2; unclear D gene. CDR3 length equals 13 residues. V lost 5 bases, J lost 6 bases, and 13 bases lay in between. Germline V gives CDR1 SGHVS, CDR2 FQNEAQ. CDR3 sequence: CASSLWASDGYTF. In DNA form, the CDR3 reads TGTGCCAGCAGCCTCTGGGCTAGTGATGGCTACACCTTC.

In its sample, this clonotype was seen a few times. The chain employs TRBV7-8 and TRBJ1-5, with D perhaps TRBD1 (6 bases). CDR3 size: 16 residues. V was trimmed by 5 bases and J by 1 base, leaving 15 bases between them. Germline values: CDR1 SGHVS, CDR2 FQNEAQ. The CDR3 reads CASSPGGGASNQPQHF. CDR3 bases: TGTGCCAGCAGCCCCGGGGGGGGCGCGAGCAATCAGCCCCAGCATTTT.

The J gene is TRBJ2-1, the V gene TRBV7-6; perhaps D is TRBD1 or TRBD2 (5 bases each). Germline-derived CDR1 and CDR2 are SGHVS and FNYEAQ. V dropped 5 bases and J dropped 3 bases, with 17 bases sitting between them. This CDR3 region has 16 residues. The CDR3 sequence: CASSPEGNRDYNEQFF. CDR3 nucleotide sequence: TGTGCCAGCAGCCCAGAGGGGAATAGGGACTACAATGAGCAGTTCTTC.

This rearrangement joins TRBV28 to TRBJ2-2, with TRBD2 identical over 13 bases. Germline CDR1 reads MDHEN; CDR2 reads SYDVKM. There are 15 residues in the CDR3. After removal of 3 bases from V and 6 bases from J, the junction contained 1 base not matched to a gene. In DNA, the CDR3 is TGTGCCAGCAGTTTTACTAGCGGGGGGGCCGGGGAGCTGTTTTTT. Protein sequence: CASSFTSGGAGELFF.

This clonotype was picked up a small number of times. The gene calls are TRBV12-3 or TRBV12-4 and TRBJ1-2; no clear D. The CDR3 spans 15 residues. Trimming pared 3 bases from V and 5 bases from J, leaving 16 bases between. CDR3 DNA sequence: TGTGCCAGCAGTTTTGTGGCAGGAGACACTTATGGCTACACCTTC. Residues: CASSFVAGDTYGYTF.